This T cell receptor beta chain was retrieved from a study of control samples from healthy donors and cancer patients. Sequenced by immunoSEQ multiplex PCR; TCRdb stores in-frame clones only, minus some. The sample includes about 79,000 clones, roughly 93% of them seen just once. The specimen sequenced was PBMCs. The source of this sequence is a woman in her 40s with lung cancer.

The DNA of the CDR3 is TGTGCCAGCAGCTTCCCGAACGCGGGGGGCTACACCTTC. It codes for CASSFPNAGGYTF. V is TRBV7-9 and J is TRBJ1-2; no firm D call. CDR3 length equals 13 residues. V lost 3 bases to trimming and J lost 8 bases, with 13 bases between them. Germline lookup yields CDR1 SEHNR and CDR2 FQNEAQ (reference sequence). The full variable domain, with the rest looked up from reference TRBV7-9 and TRBJ1-2, is DTGVSQNPRHKITKRGQNVTFRCDPISEHNRLYWYRQTLGQGPEFLTYFQNEAQLEKSRLLSDRFSAERPKGSFSTLEIQRTEQGDSAMYLCASSFPNAGGYTFGSGTRLTVV.